The clone carrying this TCR beta chain has just a few counts. Its target is not known. Whole-study results and caveats: Tumor Treg TCRs overlapped most with tumor naive CD4+ cells. Tumor memory CD4+ T cell TCR gene usage clustered with blood and lymph node memory CD4+ cells and lymph node naive CD4+ cells.

TCRdb reprocessed the 5' RACE reads with MiXCR, giving one entry per CDR3 protein. Here the sample spans fewer than 65,000 distinct CDR3 sequences, around 30% being singletons. The specimen sequenced was tumor-infiltrating naive CD4+ T cells sorted from the breast tumor. Subset specified: naive CD4+ T cells, CD4+CD45RA+CD25-. The source is a female donor with breast cancer.

CDR3 sequence (DNA): TGTGCCAGCAGTGAATTGGGCGCCCCGGGGAACGAGCAGTACTTC. Translation: CASSELGAPGNEQYF. The genes are TRBV6-1 and TRBJ2-7; possible D gene TRBD2, 5 bases. This CDR3 is 15 amino acids long. CDR1 is MNHNS and CDR2 is SASEGT in the germline V gene. Trimming removed 2 bases from V and 5 bases from J, with 16 bases in between.